The rows below give T cell receptor beta chains drawn from one sample of a study of T-cell memory formation after mild COVID-19. TCRdb re-called the 5' RACE reads through MiXCR, storing one row per CDR3 protein. The data show roughly 400,000 distinct CDR3 sequences, 15% to 20% seen once. The sample comprised PBMCs or a T cell subset sorted from them (not recorded which). Receptor source: a man aged 18 to 29 who had mild COVID-19 (a few samples of this study predate the infection). Cell type and time point are not known. Each CDR3 is given with its conserved first and last residue. The D gene is left open where the match is weak. Expanded clones are given a class, and other clones once, few, many or no size at all.

size	V	length	J	D	DNA	CDR3
few	TRBV12-3/TRBV12-4	13	TRBJ1-1	TRBD1	TGTGCCAGCAGTCCCGACAGGGGGCGCGAGGCTTTCTTT	CASSPDRGREAFF
.	TRBV7-3	14	TRBJ2-1	TRBD1	TGTGCCAGCAGCTCCTCTGGACAGGGCGGTGAGCAGTTCTTC	CASSSSGQGGEQFF
.	TRBV30	16	TRBJ2-2	.	TGTGCCTGGAGCCCATTGGGGGGCATTAATCCCGGGGAGCTGTTTTTT	CAWSPLGGINPGELFF
.	TRBV4-2	18	TRBJ2-1	TRBD2	TGTGCCAGCAGCCAAGATCCGGCAGCGGGGGGACACTACAATGAGCAGTTCTTC	CASSQDPAAGGHYNEQFF
.	TRBV11-3	15	TRBJ2-5	.	TGTGCCAGCAGCTTAGGATCGTCCGGGGTAGAGACCCAGTACTTC	CASSLGSSGVETQYF
.	TRBV7-2	15	TRBJ2-3	.	TGTGCCAGCAGCATCCAGGGGGGGAGCACAGATACGCAGTATTTT	CASSIQGGSTDTQYF
few	TRBV10-1	16	TRBJ2-3	.	TGCGCCAGCAGTGAGTCGATAAGCGGCAGCACAGATACGCAGTATTTT	CASSESISGSTDTQYF
.	TRBV29-1	13	TRBJ2-2	TRBD1	TGCAGCGTTGAGGGACAGAACCCCGGGGAGCTGTTTTTT	CSVEGQNPGELFF
.	TRBV5-1	14	TRBJ2-5	.	TGCGCCAGCAGCTTGGCCGCGACACGAGAGACCCAGTACTTC	CASSLAATRETQYF
many	TRBV3-1	15	TRBJ1-2	.	TGTGCCAGCAGCCACCGTTTTAAGGGGGACTATGGCTACACCTTC	CASSHRFKGDYGYTF
many	TRBV7-2	14	TRBJ1-6	TRBD1	TGTGCCAGCAGCTCCGGGACAGGGCAACGACCCCTCCACTTT	CASSSGTGQRPLHF
few	TRBV12-3/TRBV12-4	16	TRBJ2-2	TRBD1	TGTGCCAGCACCTACGGGACAGGGGGCAACACCGGGGAGCTGTTTTTT	CASTYGTGGNTGELFF
few	TRBV7-2	15	TRBJ1-6	.	TGTGCCAGCAGCTTAGTCTTGGTGGGAAATTCACCCCTCCACTTT	CASSLVLVGNSPLHF
few	TRBV6-6	15	TRBJ2-5	TRBD2	TGTGCCAGCAGTTCATCCCGGGGGGTCCAAGAGACCCAGTACTTC	CASSSSRGVQETQYF
.	TRBV7-9	15	TRBJ2-5	TRBD2	TGTGCCAGCAGCTTAGTTCTAGCGGGGGTGCGCACCCAGTACTTC	CASSLVLAGVRTQYF
few	TRBV7-9	14	TRBJ2-5	TRBD1	TGTGCCAGCAGACCTACAGGGGGCCAAGAGACCCAGTACTTC	CASRPTGGQETQYF
.	TRBV7-9	13	TRBJ2-1	.	TGTGCCAGCAGCCCCAGGGTGAGGGATGAGCAGTTCTTC	CASSPRVRDEQFF
.	TRBV7-9	17	TRBJ1-6	.	TGTGCCAGCAGCTCCGGATGGGGCAGTGCCTATAATTCACCCCTCCACTTT	CASSSGWGSAYNSPLHF
.	TRBV5-1	15	TRBJ1-3	TRBD1	TGCGCCAGCAGCTTCGGACAGGGGGCTGGAAACACCATATATTTT	CASSFGQGAGNTIYF
many	TRBV5-1	15	TRBJ2-1	.	TGCGCCAGCAGCTTGGAGTGGGGAGTCCACAATGAGCAGTTCTTC	CASSLEWGVHNEQFF
.	TRBV4-3	15	TRBJ2-5	.	TGCGCCAGCAGCCAAGAGGTGGGTCGGCAAGAGACCCAGTACTTC	CASSQEVGRQETQYF
few	TRBV4-1	14	TRBJ2-5	.	TGCGCCAGCAGCTCCGGGCCGAACCAAGAGACCCAGTACTTC	CASSSGPNQETQYF
few	TRBV27	13	TRBJ2-7	.	TGTGCCAGCAGTTTTAAGACAGCCTACGAGCAGTACTTC	CASSFKTAYEQYF
.	TRBV5-1	20	TRBJ1-1	.	TGCGCCAGCAGCTTGGTACAGGGAAGTATGCGCCTTACTATGAACACTGAAGCTTTCTTT	CASSLVQGSMRLTMNTEAFF
few	TRBV4-2	16	TRBJ2-3	.	TGTGCCAGCAGCCAAGATCAGGCTAGCGGCACAGATACGCAGTATTTT	CASSQDQASGTDTQYF
.	TRBV29-1	14	TRBJ1-2	.	TGCAGCGTTGAAGATCGAGGGTTGTCCTATGGCTACACCTTC	CSVEDRGLSYGYTF
.	TRBV7-9	13	TRBJ1-2	.	TGTGCCAGCAGCCCGCCCGAAAGCTATGGCTACACCTTC	CASSPPESYGYTF
few	TRBV19	15	TRBJ2-7	TRBD2	TGTGCCAGTAGTCTAGCGGGGGATTTCTCCTACGAGCAGTACTTC	CASSLAGDFSYEQYF
many	TRBV4-2	17	TRBJ2-1	TRBD2	TGTGCCAGCAGCCAAGCCTTACTAGCGGGGGGACACAATGAGCAGTTCTTC	CASSQALLAGGHNEQFF
once	TRBV11-2	14	TRBJ2-5	TRBD1	TGTGCCAGCAGCTTGGGACAGCTCCAAGAGACCCAGTACTTC	CASSLGQLQETQYF
.	TRBV7-2	16	TRBJ1-1	.	TGTGCCAGCAGCCCATCCGGGGGGCCCTTGAACACTGAAGCTTTCTTT	CASSPSGGPLNTEAFF
few	TRBV6-2/TRBV6-3	15	TRBJ2-5	TRBD2	TGTGCCAGCAGCTCAACTAGCGGGGGACGCGGGACCCAGTACTTC	CASSSTSGGRGTQYF
few	TRBV5-4	14	TRBJ2-2	.	TGTGCCAGCAGCGGAGGGTCGGGGACCGGGGAGCTGTTTTTT	CASSGGSGTGELFF
few	TRBV28	15	TRBJ1-2	.	TGTGCCAGCAGTTTCATCAGGGCAGGGTCCTATGGCTACACCTTC	CASSFIRAGSYGYTF
.	TRBV20-1	13	TRBJ2-3	TRBD1	TGCAGTGCTAAGGGACAGCTCACAGATACGCAGTATTTT	CSAKGQLTDTQYF
few	TRBV3-1	16	TRBJ2-6	.	TGTGCCAGCAGCCAAGTATTCGGCTCTGGGGCCAACGTCCTGACTTTC	CASSQVFGSGANVLTF
.	TRBV12-3/TRBV12-4	14	TRBJ2-5	.	TGTGCCAGCAGTTTTGTGGCTCGCGGGGAGACCCAGTACTTC	CASSFVARGETQYF
many	TRBV24-1	15	TRBJ1-1	TRBD1	TGTGCCACCAGTGACCCGAGGACAGGGGGCACTGAAGCTTTCTTT	CATSDPRTGGTEAFF
many	TRBV28	16	TRBJ1-5	.	TGTGCCAGCCTCCTTTCGTACCGGGTCTTTAATCAGCCCCAGCATTTT	CASLLSYRVFNQPQHF
few	TRBV7-3	17	TRBJ2-2	TRBD2	TGTGCCAGCAGCCAGACCGGGACTAGCGGGGGGGCCGGGGAGCTGTTTTTT	CASSQTGTSGGAGELFF
many	TRBV24-1	16	TRBJ2-1	TRBD2	TGTGCCACCGGAGGTAGAGCGGGGGGCCTTTACAATGAGCAGTTCTTC	CATGGRAGGLYNEQFF
.	TRBV7-2	13	TRBJ1-5	.	TGTGCCAGCAGTCCGCGACCCCGCCAGCCCCAGCATTTT	CASSPRPRQPQHF
few	TRBV5-1	14	TRBJ2-3	.	TGCGCCACCCGAGCGGGTGAGGTCACAGATACGCAGTATTTT	CATRAGEVTDTQYF
many	TRBV7-3	16	TRBJ2-1	TRBD2	TGTGCCAGCAGCTTAATGGCGGGGGGCTCCTACAATGAGCAGTTCTTC	CASSLMAGGSYNEQFF
.	TRBV7-9	13	TRBJ2-1	.	TGTGCCAGCAGCTTAGAGTGGCAGCATCAGCAGTTCTTC	CASSLEWQHQQFF
.	TRBV27	14	TRBJ2-2	.	TGTGCCAGCAGTTTCCAATCGAACACCGGGGAGCTGTTTTTT	CASSFQSNTGELFF
few	TRBV4-1	15	TRBJ2-7	.	TGCGCCAGCAGCCGAGGCCAGGCAAACTCCTACGAGCAGTACTTC	CASSRGQANSYEQYF
.	TRBV29-1	12	TRBJ1-5	.	TGCAGCGTCGGTAGTAGCAATCAGCCCCAGCATTTT	CSVGSSNQPQHF
.	TRBV25-1	15	TRBJ1-3	.	TGTGCCAGCAGTACCAGGGAAGCCTCTGGAAACACCATATATTTT	CASSTREASGNTIYF
many	TRBV29-1	14	TRBJ1-1	TRBD1	TGCAGCGTTGTCGACAGGGGGCAAGGAACTGAAGCTTTCTTT	CSVVDRGQGTEAFF